Following are 3 T cell receptor beta chains from one sample sequenced in a study of CD8 T cells in Susac syndrome. With random hexamers, about 0.5 to 1 ug RNA was reverse transcribed. TCRdb independently ran MiXCR on the immunoSEQ multiplex PCR reads; one entry per CDR3 protein. Of under 200,000 distinct CDR3 sequences listed, 90% to 95% are singletons. The sample taken for sequencing was CD4+ T cells from PBMCs. Receptors originate from a human donor in good health.

This chain links TRBV9 with TRBJ1-6; unclear D gene. Trimming removed 4 bases from V and 1 base from J, with 9 bases in between. This CDR3 is built from 15 residues. From germline, CDR1 is SGDLS and CDR2 YYNGEE. The CDR3 region is CASSPSESYNSPLHF. CDR3 DNA: TGTGCCAGCAGCCCGTCAGAATCCTATAATTCACCCCTCCACTTT.

The J gene is TRBJ1-2, the V gene TRBV7-9, with 9 nucleotides matching TRBD1. CDR3 size: 14 residues. Unmatched junction bases numbered 7, after V lost 3 bases and J lost 8 bases. Germline loops: CDR1 SEHNR, CDR2 FQNEAQ (reference sequence). The CDR3 coding sequence is TGTGCCAGCAGCTTTCCGGACAGGGGCCGGGGCTACACCTTC. Protein product: CASSFPDRGRGYTF.

In DNA, the CDR3 is TGTGCCTGGGCTAGCGGAGGCTCCTACGAGCAGTACGTC. This encodes CAWASGGSYEQYV. The V gene is TRBV30, the J gene TRBJ2-7; TRBD2 aligns across 7 bases. Germline CDR1 and CDR2: GTSNPN and SVGIG (reference sequence). This CDR3 has 13 amino acids. The V segment lost 5 bases and the J segment 0 bases; nucleotides outside the gene matches: 4.